Below are 12 T cell receptor beta chains sequenced from a single sample in a study of CD8 T cells in Susac syndrome. A quantity of 0.5 to 1 ug RNA underwent reverse transcription using random hexamers. MiXCR, run by TCRdb on the immunoSEQ multiplex PCR reads, gives a single entry per CDR3 protein. This table has some 180,000 distinct CDR3 sequences, about 94% appearing once. The sequenced material came from CD4+ T cells from PBMCs. These receptor sequences come from a human donor with Susac syndrome.

The J gene is TRBJ2-3, the V gene TRBV29-1, with D possibly being TRBD2 (5 bases). The germline CDR1 and CDR2 sequences are SQVTM and ANQGSEA. Between the trimmed V and J ends, which lost 3 bases and 1 base, there was a span of 8 bases. This CDR3 contains 13 residues. The CDR3 DNA is TGCAGCGTTGATGAGGGAGGCACAGATACGCAGTATTTT. Protein product: CSVDEGGTDTQYF.

The genes are TRBV7-2 and TRBJ2-3; D may be TRBD1 or TRBD2 (5 bases each). With 0 bases removed from V and 5 bases from J, the gap between germline ends came to 12 bases. Germline V gives CDR1 SGHTA, CDR2 FQGNSA. There are 15 residues in the CDR3. The CDR3 region has the DNA TGTGCCAGCAGCTTAGCATGGGGGAATGGAGATACGCAGTATTTT. Amino acids: CASSLAWGNGDTQYF.

This chain connects TRBV20-1 to TRBJ2-7, with a possible D match to TRBD2 (6 bases). The CDR3 contains 14 residues. V lost 3 bases and J 6 bases, leaving 18 bases between the germline ends. Per the germline V gene, CDR1 is DFQATT and CDR2 is SNEGSKA (reference sequence). In nucleotides, the CDR3 is TGCAGTGCTAGGGCAATTGGAGGGCGGCTCGAGCAGTACTTC. Amino acids: CSARAIGGRLEQYF.

The table lists this clonotype with a few counts. At one end the junction does not follow the germline gene, possibly because of a read error. The chain employs TRBV2 and TRBJ2-4; 9 bases map to TRBD2. Germline lookup yields CDR1 SNHLY and CDR2 FYNNEI. CDR3 length: 15 amino acids. The CDR3: CASREGIAGVDIQYF. In DNA, the CDR3 is TGTGCCAGCAGGGAAGGGATAGCGGGGGTCGACATTCAGTACTTC.

This clonotype occurred once. This sequence joins TRBV28 and TRBJ1-1; TRBD1 matches 8 bases. Germline V CDR1 and CDR2: MDHEN, SYDVKM. Unmatched junction bases numbered 5, after V lost 4 bases and J lost 1 base. The CDR3 runs to 15 residues. The CDR3 here is CASSSQGAGNTEAFF. CDR3 nucleotides: TGTGCCAGCAGTTCCCAGGGGGCGGGGAACACTGAAGCTTTCTTT.

V and J are TRBV5-4 and TRBJ1-1, with a possible D match to TRBD1 (6 bases). CDR1 SGHNT and CDR2 YYREEE come from the germline V gene (reference sequence). The CDR3 is made up of 13 amino acids. V dropped 7 bases and J dropped 4 bases, with 14 bases sitting between them. CDR3 in amino acids: CASELKGGTEAFF. Here the CDR3 DNA reads TGTGCCAGCGAGTTAAAAGGGGGCACTGAAGCTTTCTTT.

The rearrangement uses TRBV27 and TRBJ2-7, with 7 bases aligning to TRBD1. The CDR3 consists of 15 residues. Losses at the gene ends were 7 bases for V and 2 bases for J; bases not matched to a gene: 11. Germline V gives CDR1 MNHEY, CDR2 SMNVEV (reference sequence). In DNA form, the CDR3 reads TGTGCCAGCATCCGGAACTCGGGACAGACCTACGAGCAGTACTTC. It translates to CASIRNSGQTYEQYF.

The genes are TRBV12-3 or TRBV12-4 and TRBJ1-2; D gene unclear. The CDR3 length is 13 residues. Deletions cut 3 bases from V and 4 bases from J, with 9 bases between. The CDR3 reads CASSFDGTYGYTF. CDR3 DNA: TGTGCCAGCAGTTTCGACGGTACCTATGGCTACACCTTC.

V gene TRBV9 combines with J gene TRBJ2-3, with TRBD2 matching 10 bases. The CDR3 consists of 17 residues. V shed 0 bases, J shed 5 bases, and the junction held 9 bases outside the gene matches. In germline, CDR1 is SGDLS, CDR2 YYNGEE. The CDR3 protein is CASSVAAQRGGRDTQYF. The CDR3 nucleotides are TGTGCCAGCAGCGTAGCTGCCCAGCGGGGGGGCAGAGATACGCAGTATTTT.

The rearrangement links TRBV27 to TRBJ1-5; 8 nucleotides agree with TRBD1. J lost 5 bases, V lost 2 bases, and 8 bases had no gene match. CDR1 and CDR2 from the germline V gene are MNHEY and SMNVEV (reference sequence). There are 16 residues in the CDR3. CDR3: CASSLKSRGHHQPQHF. The CDR3 DNA reads as TGTGCCAGCAGTTTAAAATCCAGGGGGCACCATCAGCCCCAGCATTTT.

This clonotype has a single count. V is TRBV4-1 and J is TRBJ2-1; 11 positions match TRBD2. The CDR3 runs to 16 residues. Unmatched junction bases numbered 11, after V lost 4 bases and J lost 9 bases. Germline CDR1 MGHRA, CDR2 YSYEKL. CDR3 sequence (DNA): TGCGCCAGCAGCCGCTCGCCGATAGCGGGAGGGGGTGAGCAGTTCTTC. Protein: CASSRSPIAGGGEQFF.

The CDR3 protein is CASSQDSLGKEQYF. DNA for the CDR3: TGCGCCAGCAGCCAAGATTCCCTAGGAAAGGAGCAGTACTTC. V is TRBV4-3 and J is TRBJ2-7; D gene uncertain. Germline V gives CDR1 LGHNA, CDR2 YSLEER. Trimming removed 0 bases from V and 7 bases from J, with 13 bases in between. This CDR3 spans 14 amino acids.